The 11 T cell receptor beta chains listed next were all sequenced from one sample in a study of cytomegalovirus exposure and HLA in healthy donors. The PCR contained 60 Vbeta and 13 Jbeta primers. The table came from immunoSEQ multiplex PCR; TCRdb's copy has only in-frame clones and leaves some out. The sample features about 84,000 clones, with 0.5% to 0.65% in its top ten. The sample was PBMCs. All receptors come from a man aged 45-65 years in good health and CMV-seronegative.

CDR3 protein: CASSPTRTGAEAFF. CDR3 DNA: TGTGCCAGCTCACCGACACGGACAGGGGCTGAAGCTTTCTTT. The rearrangement uses TRBV18 and TRBJ1-1; 9 bases match TRBD1. The V gene's germline CDR1 is KGHSH and CDR2 LQKENI. The J segment lost 6 bases and the V segment lost 3 bases, leaving 5 bases of the junction unmatched. The CDR3 runs to 14 residues.

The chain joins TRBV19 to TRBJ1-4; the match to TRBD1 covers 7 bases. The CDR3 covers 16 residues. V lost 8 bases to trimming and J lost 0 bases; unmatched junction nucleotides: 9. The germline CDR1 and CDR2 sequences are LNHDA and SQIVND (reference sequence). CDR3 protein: CASRQGSLATNEKLFF. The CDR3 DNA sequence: TGTGCCAGTCGACAGGGATCCCTAGCAACTAATGAAAAACTGTTTTTT.

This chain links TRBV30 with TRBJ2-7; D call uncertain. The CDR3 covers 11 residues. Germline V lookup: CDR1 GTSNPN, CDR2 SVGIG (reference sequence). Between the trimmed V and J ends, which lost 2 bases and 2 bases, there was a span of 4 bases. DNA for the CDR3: TGTGCCTGGAGTCTAACCTACGAGCAGTACTTC. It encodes CAWSLTYEQYF.

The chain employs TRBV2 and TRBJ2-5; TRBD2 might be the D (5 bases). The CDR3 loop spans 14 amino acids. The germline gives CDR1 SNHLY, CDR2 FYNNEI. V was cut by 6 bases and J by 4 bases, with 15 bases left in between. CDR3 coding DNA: TGTGCCAGCAGGGGAGTTTCCGAGGGAGAGACCCAGTACTTC. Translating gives CASRGVSEGETQYF.

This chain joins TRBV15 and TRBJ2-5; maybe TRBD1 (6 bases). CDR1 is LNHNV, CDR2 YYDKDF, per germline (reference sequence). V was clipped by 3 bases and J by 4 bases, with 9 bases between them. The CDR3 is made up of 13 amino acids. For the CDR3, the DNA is TGTGCCACCAGCAGGGACAGTGGAGAGACCCAGTACTTC. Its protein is CATSRDSGETQYF.

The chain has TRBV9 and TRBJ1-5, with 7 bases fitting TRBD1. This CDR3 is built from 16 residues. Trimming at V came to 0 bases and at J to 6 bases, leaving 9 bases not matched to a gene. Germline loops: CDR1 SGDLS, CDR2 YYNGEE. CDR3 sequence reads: CASSVGEGALAQPQHF. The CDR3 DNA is TGTGCCAGCAGCGTAGGTGAGGGGGCTTTAGCTCAGCCCCAGCATTTT.

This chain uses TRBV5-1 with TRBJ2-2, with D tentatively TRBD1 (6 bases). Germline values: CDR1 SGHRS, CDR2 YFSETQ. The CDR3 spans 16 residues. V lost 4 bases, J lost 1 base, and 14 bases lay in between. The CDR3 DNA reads TGCGCCAGCAGCCGGACGGACAGTAGGAACACCGGGGAGCTGTTTTTT. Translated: CASSRTDSRNTGELFF.

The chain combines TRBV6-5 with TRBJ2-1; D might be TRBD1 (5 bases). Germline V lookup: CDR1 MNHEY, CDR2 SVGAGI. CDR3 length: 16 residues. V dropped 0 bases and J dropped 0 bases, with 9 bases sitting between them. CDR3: CASSYSSQVSYNEQFF. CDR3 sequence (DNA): TGTGCCAGCAGTTACTCGTCACAGGTCTCCTACAATGAGCAGTTCTTC.

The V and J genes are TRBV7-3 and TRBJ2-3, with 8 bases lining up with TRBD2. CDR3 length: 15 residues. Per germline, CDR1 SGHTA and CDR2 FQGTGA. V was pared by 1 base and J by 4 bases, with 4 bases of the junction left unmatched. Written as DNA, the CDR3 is TGTGCCAGCAGCTTAAACGGGGGGGGTCCAGATACGCAGTATTTT. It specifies CASSLNGGGPDTQYF.

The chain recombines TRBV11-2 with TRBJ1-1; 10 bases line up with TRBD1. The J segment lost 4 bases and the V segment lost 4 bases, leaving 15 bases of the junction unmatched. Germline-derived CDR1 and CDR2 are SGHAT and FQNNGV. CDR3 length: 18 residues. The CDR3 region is CASSYMSGQGYMGTEAFF. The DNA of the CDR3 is TGTGCCAGCAGCTATATGTCGGGACAGGGGTATATGGGCACTGAAGCTTTCTTT.

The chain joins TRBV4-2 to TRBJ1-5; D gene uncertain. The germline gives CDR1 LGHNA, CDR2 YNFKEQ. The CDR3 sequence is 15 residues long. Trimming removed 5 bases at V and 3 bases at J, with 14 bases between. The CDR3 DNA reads TGTGCCAGCAGCTCCCCTGACCTAGACAATCAGCCCCAGCATTTT. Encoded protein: CASSSPDLDNQPQHF.